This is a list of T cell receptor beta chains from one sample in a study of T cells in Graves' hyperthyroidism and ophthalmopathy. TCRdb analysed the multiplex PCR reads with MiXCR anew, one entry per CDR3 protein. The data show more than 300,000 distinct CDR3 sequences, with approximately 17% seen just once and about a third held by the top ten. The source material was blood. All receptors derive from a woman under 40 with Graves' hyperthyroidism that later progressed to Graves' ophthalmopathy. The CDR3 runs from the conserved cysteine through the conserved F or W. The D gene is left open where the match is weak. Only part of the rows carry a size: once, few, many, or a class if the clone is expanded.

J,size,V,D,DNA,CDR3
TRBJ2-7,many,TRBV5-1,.,TGCGCCAGCAGCTTCTTCTCAGGGGATACCTACGAGCAGTACTTC,CASSFFSGDTYEQYF
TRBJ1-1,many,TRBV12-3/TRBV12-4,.,TGTGCCAGCAGCCCCCCGGGACACCGGAACACTGAAGCTTTCTTT,CASSPPGHRNTEAFF
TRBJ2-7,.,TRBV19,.,TGTGCCAGTAGTCGGTTCGACGGGACCTACGAGCAGTACTTC,CASSRFDGTYEQYF
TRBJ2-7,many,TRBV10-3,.,TGTGCCATCAGTGAGTTTAGGGGCACCCAGTTTACCTACGAGCAGTACTTC,CAISEFRGTQFTYEQYF
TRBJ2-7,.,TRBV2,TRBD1,TGTGCCAGCAGTGGAGTAGGGACAGGTAGCTCCTACGAGCAGTACTTC,CASSGVGTGSSYEQYF
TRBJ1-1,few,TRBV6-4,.,TGTGCCAGCAGTGAGCAGGAGAACACTGAAGCTTTCTTT,CASSEQENTEAFF
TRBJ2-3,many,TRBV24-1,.,TGTGCCACCAGTGTGGGTTCCGGGGGCACAGATACGCAGTATTTT,CATSVGSGGTDTQYF
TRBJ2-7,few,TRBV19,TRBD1,TGTGCCAGTGCCCCCGGGACAGGATTCTACGAGCAGTACTTC,CASAPGTGFYEQYF
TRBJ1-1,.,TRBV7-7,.,TGTGCCAGCAGCGCTAGGGAGTGGACTGAAGCTTTCTTT,CASSAREWTEAFF
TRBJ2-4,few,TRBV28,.,TGTGCCAGCAGTCTCCCGCCGGACGGAGAAAGTAGCAAAAACATTCAGTACTTC,CASSLPPDGESSKNIQYF
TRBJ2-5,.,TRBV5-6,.,TGTGCCAGCAGCTTGGCCGTGACAGGTCGACAAGAGACCCAGTACTTC,CASSLAVTGRQETQYF
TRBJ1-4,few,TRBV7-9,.,TGTGCCAGCAGCTTAAGGTGGGACGGGACTAATGAAAAACTGTTTTTT,CASSLRWDGTNEKLFF
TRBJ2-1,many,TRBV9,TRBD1,TGTGCCAGCAGCTCAATCGGGACAGGACTTACTAGCTCCTACAATGAGCAGTTCTTC,CASSSIGTGLTSSYNEQFF
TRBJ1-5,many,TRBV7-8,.,TGTGCCAGCAGCTTAGAGCCCAGGGAAAATAGCAATCAGCCCCAGCATTTT,CASSLEPRENSNQPQHF
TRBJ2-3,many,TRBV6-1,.,TGTGCCAGCAGTGATATTCAGGGCCACGGGGCGCAGTATTTT,CASSDIQGHGAQYF
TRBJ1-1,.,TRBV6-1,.,TGTGCCAGCAGTATCAGGGGTAGTGAGACTGAAGCTTTCTTT,CASSIRGSETEAFF
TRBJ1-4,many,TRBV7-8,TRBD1,TGTGCCAGCAGCACCGGACAGGGGGCGACTAATGAAAAACTGTTTTTT,CASSTGQGATNEKLFF
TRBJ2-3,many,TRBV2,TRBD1,TGTGCCAGCGAGGGACAGGCAGATACGCAGTATTTT,CASEGQADTQYF
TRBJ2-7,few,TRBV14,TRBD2,TGTGCCAGCAGCCAAGACCCCTTAGCGGGGAACTACGAGCAGTACTTC,CASSQDPLAGNYEQYF
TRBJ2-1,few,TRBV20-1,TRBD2,TGCAGTGTAAGCGGGAGGAGCTACAATGAGCAGTTCTTC,CSVSGRSYNEQFF
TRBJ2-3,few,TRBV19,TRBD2,TGTGCCAGTACCCCAATAGCGGGAGGGAGCACAGATACGCAGTATTTT,CASTPIAGGSTDTQYF
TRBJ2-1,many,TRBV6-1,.,TGTGCCAGCAGTGAAGCGCCGGCTAGCGAGATGGGATACAATGAGCAGTTCTTC,CASSEAPASEMGYNEQFF
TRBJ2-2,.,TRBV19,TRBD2,TGTGCCAGTAGCCCTATGGGACTAGCGGGAAACACCGGGGAGCTGTTTTTT,CASSPMGLAGNTGELFF